The sample holds one count of the clone carrying this T cell receptor beta chain. Its target is not known. The sample comes from a study of cytomegalovirus exposure and HLA in healthy donors. The study ran its PCR with 60 Vbeta and 13 Jbeta primers. Sequencing used immunoSEQ multiplex PCR; TCRdb keeps in-frame clones, though not all of them. Of about 64,000 clones in the sample, 60% to 75% were seen once. Study-wide results and limits: By a later analysis, the bulk of CMV-associated TCR beta chains appeared HLA-restricted.

The CDR3 sequence is 12 residues long. V trimming: 4 bases; J trimming: 6 bases; junction bases outside the gene matches: 3. From germline, CDR1 is LGHNT and CDR2 FRNRAP. This sequence was found in a male donor in good health and CMV-seropositive. Sample: PBMCs. The V gene is TRBV12-5, the J gene TRBJ2-7; 7 bases match TRBD2. The CDR3 is CASGWEGGEQYF. In DNA form, the CDR3 reads TGTGCTAGTGGTTGGGAGGGAGGCGAGCAGTACTTC.